These 2 T cell receptor beta chains were all obtained from the same sample, sequenced in a study of blood T cell repertoires in COVID-19. Clones were sequenced by immunoSEQ multiplex PCR, and TCRdb holds only the in-frame ones, with some missing. The data hold around 55,000 clones, with around 89% observed a single time. Material for sequencing was peripheral blood. The receptor source for this set is a man in his 60s with acute or convalescent COVID-19.

The gene calls are TRBV9 and TRBJ2-3, with D possibly being TRBD2 (5 bases). V dropped 4 bases and J dropped 1 base, with 16 bases sitting between them. CDR3 length equals 16 residues. CDR1 and CDR2 (germline): SGDLS, YYNGEE. The CDR3 DNA follows: TGTGCCAGCAGCCCGAGAGTGGGAGTAGGCACAGATACGCAGTATTTT. Translation gives CASSPRVGVGTDTQYF.

As to this clone: A read error may produce the germline difference seen at one junction end. This rearrangement joins TRBV14 to TRBJ2-1, with a tentative D call TRBD2 (5 bases). The CDR3 spans 13 residues. Germline CDR1 is SGHDN and CDR2 is FVKESK. The DNA for the CDR3 is TGTGCCAGCAACCAAGTTTCAGGAGGTGAGCAGTTCTTC. Translating gives CASNQVSGGEQFF. Supplemented by reference TRBV14 and TRBJ2-1, the full variable domain reads EAGVTQFPSHSVIEKGQTVTLRCDPISGHDNLYWYRRVMGKEIKFLLHFVKESKQDESGMPNNRFLAERTGGTYSTLKVQPAELEDSGVYFCASNQVSGGEQFFGPGTRLTVL.